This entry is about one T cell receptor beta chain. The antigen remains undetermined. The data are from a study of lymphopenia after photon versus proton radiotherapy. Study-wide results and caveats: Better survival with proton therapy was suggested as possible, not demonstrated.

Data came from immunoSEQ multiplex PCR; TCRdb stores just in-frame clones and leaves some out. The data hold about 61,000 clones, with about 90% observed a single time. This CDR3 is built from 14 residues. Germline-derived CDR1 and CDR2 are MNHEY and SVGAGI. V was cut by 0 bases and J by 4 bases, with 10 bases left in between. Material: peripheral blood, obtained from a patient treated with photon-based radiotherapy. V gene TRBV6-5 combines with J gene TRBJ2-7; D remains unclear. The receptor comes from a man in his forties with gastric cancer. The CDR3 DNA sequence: TGTGCCAGCAGTTACTCGAGCAGGTGGTACGAGCAGTACTTC. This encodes CASSYSSRWYEQYF.